There are a few counts of the clone carrying this T cell receptor (beta chain). Its antigen is currently unknown. TCRB transcripts that were expressed got sequenced, as all of the isolated RNA had been reverse transcribed. Clones were sequenced by immunoSEQ multiplex PCR, and TCRdb holds only the in-frame ones, with some missing. The data show around 250,000 clones, more than 13% seen once. CDR3 length: 12 amino acids. Deletions cut 7 bases from V and 6 bases from J, with 13 bases between. Germline V gene data show CDR1 as MDHEN and CDR2 as SYDVKM. These data are taken from a study of beta chain features in type 1 diabetes. Study results and caveats: Small HLA sub-analyses could not settle whether HLA shapes TCRB rearrangement. Patients with Type 1 diabetes showed moderately but significantly shorter TCRB CDR3s in all four CD4+ subsets. An over-representation of cells with high TCR expression could result from cDNA sequencing. Type 1 diabetes patients had fewer VDJ junction insertions and more deletions.

This receptor was obtained from a man aged 30 to 45 with type 1 diabetes. The specimen was naive CD4+ T cells from blood. The V and J genes are TRBV28 and TRBJ2-7; D possibly corresponds to TRBD2 (5 bases). The CDR3 protein is CASTPPRGEQYF. DNA of the CDR3: TGTGCCAGCACTCCCCCCCGGGGCGAGCAGTACTTC.